Each of the 29 T cell receptor beta chains below was sequenced from the same sample in a study of shared clonotypes between healthy human individuals. Sequencing was performed with immunoSEQ multiplex PCR; in TCRdb, only in-frame clones are kept and a portion is missing. The sample lists under 2.5 million clones; just under 95% were seen once. The sequenced sample consisted of naive CD4+ T cells from PBMCs. Sample subset: CD45RA+ positively selected. The source is a man younger than 35 in good health. Some clones in this sample may be carry-over from other donors' samples.

The chain recombines TRBV28 with TRBJ2-5; maybe TRBD1 (6 bases). This CDR3 has 14 amino acids. The V end was cut by 5 bases, the J end by 4 bases, with 14 bases between. Germline loops: CDR1 MDHEN, CDR2 SYDVKM. The CDR3 is CASSIWGRGETQYF. CDR3 DNA: TGTGCCAGCAGTATCTGGGGGCGAGGAGAGACCCAGTACTTC.

The chain recombines TRBV5-5 with TRBJ2-2, with D unresolved. The CDR3 has 13 residues. The germline V gene encodes CDR1 SGHKS and CDR2 YYEKEE (reference sequence). V gave up 3 bases and J gave up 7 bases, with 10 bases separating them. The CDR3, as DNA: TGTGCCAGCAGCTCAGCTACGAACGGGGAGCTGTTTTTT. Its translation is CASSSATNGELFF.

The chain recombines TRBV7-6 with TRBJ2-3; 9 bases match TRBD1. Germline V lookup: CDR1 SGHVS, CDR2 FNYEAQ. This CDR3 is built from 15 residues. V trimming: 3 bases; J trimming: 5 bases; junction bases outside the gene matches: 6. The CDR3 sequence is CASSFTGGEGDTQYF. Written as DNA, the CDR3 is TGTGCCAGCAGCTTTACAGGGGGCGAGGGAGATACGCAGTATTTT.

The rearrangement links TRBV7-2 to TRBJ2-1, with 9 bases lining up with TRBD1. Losses at the gene ends were 5 bases for V and 7 bases for J; bases not matched to a gene: 12. CDR1 and CDR2 (germline): SGHTA, FQGNSA. The CDR3 extends over 16 amino acids. The CDR3, as DNA: TGTGCCAGCAGCCCGGCGGGGTACAGGGGGCTTAATGAGCAGTTCTTC. Amino acid sequence: CASSPAGYRGLNEQFF.

The chain recombines TRBV19 with TRBJ2-7; D is unclear. V gave up 7 bases and J gave up 3 bases, with 7 bases separating them. The germline V gene encodes CDR1 LNHDA and CDR2 SQIVND (reference sequence). The CDR3 totals 11 residues. The CDR3 DNA is TGTGCCAGTAAGGGCAACTACGAGCAGTACTTC. This codes for CASKGNYEQYF.

The sample holds one count of this clone. CDR3 region: CASSTRGRDRGHGYTF. CDR3 in DNA: TGTGCCAGCAGTACAAGGGGTCGGGACAGGGGTCATGGCTACACCTTC. V gene TRBV27 combines with J gene TRBJ1-2, with TRBD1 identical over 10 bases. The CDR3 extends over 16 amino acids. V gave up 5 bases and J gave up 6 bases; unmatched junction bases: 12. Germline CDR1 reads MNHEY; CDR2 reads SMNVEV (reference sequence).

The count of this clone is one. The V and J genes are TRBV28 and TRBJ1-3; D possibly corresponds to TRBD1 (5 bases). The germline gives CDR1 MDHEN, CDR2 SYDVKM. The CDR3 is 14 residues long. V was clipped by 5 bases and J by 7 bases, with 15 bases between them. CDR3: CASSTGHGFNTIYF. The CDR3 DNA sequence: TGTGCCAGCAGTACAGGCCATGGGTTCAACACCATATATTTT.

The V and J genes are TRBV5-1 and TRBJ1-1; TRBD1 matches 9 bases. J gave up 4 bases and V 0 bases, and 4 bases lay outside the gene matches. Germline CDR1 SGHRS, CDR2 YFSETQ. CDR3 size: 15 residues. CDR3 amino acids: CASSLALQGATEAFF. The CDR3 DNA follows: TGCGCCAGCAGCTTGGCCCTACAGGGGGCCACTGAAGCTTTCTTT.

The rearrangement uses TRBV2 and TRBJ2-7; no firm D call. The CDR3 covers 16 residues. V was shortened by 0 bases and J by 3 bases, with 15 bases between the two germline ends. Germline CDR1 and CDR2: SNHLY and FYNNEI. The CDR3 DNA sequence: TGTGCCAGCAGTGAAGCGCTTCGTATATGGGGCTACGAGCAGTACTTC. The encoded protein is CASSEALRIWGYEQYF.

J is TRBJ1-2 and V is TRBV5-5, with D possibly being TRBD1 (5 bases). The CDR3 length is 13 residues. Germline V gene sequence: CDR1 SGHKS, CDR2 YYEKEE (reference sequence). V was shortened by 3 bases and J by 4 bases, with 10 bases between the two germline ends. CDR3 residues: CASSSGGSYGYTF. The CDR3 bases are TGTGCCAGCAGCTCGGGGGGTTCCTATGGCTACACCTTC.

The CDR3 loop reads CAISVGTSGTSTDTQYF. In DNA, the CDR3 is TGTGCCATCAGCGTTGGGACTAGCGGGACCAGCACAGATACGCAGTATTTT. The chain uses TRBV10-3 and TRBJ2-3, with 13 bases aligning to TRBD2. The CDR3 contains 17 residues. J lost 0 bases, V lost 6 bases, and 6 bases had no gene match. Germline assignment: CDR1 ENHRY and CDR2 SYGVKD.

The chain employs TRBV4-1 and TRBJ1-4; D gene unclear. CDR3 length: 16 residues. The germline V gene encodes CDR1 MGHRA and CDR2 YSYEKL. V was shortened by 3 bases and J by 0 bases, with 11 bases between the two germline ends. The CDR3 spells CASSHVGRATNEKLFF. As DNA, the CDR3 is TGCGCCAGCAGCCATGTCGGGAGGGCAACTAATGAAAAACTGTTTTTT.

This clone was seen only a few times. The rearrangement joins TRBV2 to TRBJ1-2; the match to TRBD1 covers 7 bases. Germline V gene data show CDR1 as SNHLY and CDR2 as FYNNEI. Losses at the gene ends were 5 bases for V and 7 bases for J; bases not matched to a gene: 7. The CDR3 has 13 residues. The CDR3 loop reads CASSQDRDGGYTF. CDR3 DNA: TGTGCCAGCAGTCAAGACAGGGACGGTGGCTACACCTTC. Looking up the rest from reference TRBV2 and TRBJ1-2 gives the full variable domain: EPEVTQTPSHQVTQMGQEVILRCVPISNHLYFYWYRQILGQKVEFLVSFYNNEISEKSEIFDDQFSVERPDGSNFTLKIRSTKLEDSAMYFCASSQDRDGGYTFGSGTRLTVV.

V usage is TRBV5-1 and J usage is TRBJ2-3; D not resolved. The V end lost 2 bases, the J end lost 4 bases, and 14 bases lay between the germline ends. The CDR3 runs 15 residues. Germline V CDR1 and CDR2: SGHRS, YFSETQ. CDR3 in amino acids: CASSFGQLGPDTQYF. CDR3 nucleotide sequence: TGCGCCAGCAGCTTTGGCCAACTTGGGCCAGATACGCAGTATTTT.

A few counts support this clone. The chain employs TRBV5-5 and TRBJ1-1; D not certain. The CDR3 consists of 15 residues. V lost 2 bases, J lost 4 bases, and 15 bases lay in between. Per the germline V gene, CDR1 is SGHKS and CDR2 is YYEKEE (reference sequence). This chain's CDR3 is CASSFRDRGSTEAFF. The DNA for the CDR3 is TGTGCCAGCAGCTTTCGAGACCGCGGGAGCACTGAAGCTTTCTTT.

V usage is TRBV9 and J usage is TRBJ2-6; TRBD2 agrees at 11 bases. With V trimmed by 4 bases and J by 1 base, 4 bases remained unmatched. CDR3 length equals 17 residues. CDR1 is SGDLS, CDR2 YYNGEE, per germline. This CDR3 reads CASSLTSGRSGANVLTF. CDR3 in DNA: TGTGCCAGCAGCCTCACTAGCGGGAGATCTGGGGCCAACGTCCTGACTTTC.

The chain employs TRBV28 and TRBJ1-1; D might be TRBD1 (6 bases). Looked up from germline, CDR1 is MDHEN and CDR2 is SYDVKM. The CDR3 is made up of 13 amino acids. V was trimmed by 7 bases and J by 1 base, leaving 10 bases between them. CDR3 sequence: CASTGVRNTEAFF. CDR3 sequence (DNA): TGTGCCAGCACAGGGGTTCGGAACACTGAAGCTTTCTTT. The variable domain in full, completed from reference TRBV28 and TRBJ1-1, reads DVKVTQSSRYLVKRTGEKVFLECVQDMDHENMFWYRQDPGLGLRLIYFSYDVKMKEKGDIPEGYSVSREKKERFSLILESASTNQTSMYLCASTGVRNTEAFFGQGTRLTVV.

J is TRBJ2-1 and V is TRBV6-1; either TRBD1 or TRBD2 may supply D (6 bases each). This CDR3 has 15 residues. V shed 2 bases and J shed 8 bases, with 16 bases lying between them. CDR1 and CDR2 from the germline V gene are MNHNS and SASEGT. The CDR3 nucleotides are TGTGCCAGCAGTGAATGGGGGGCGAACCCGTATGAGCAGTTCTTC. This translates into CASSEWGANPYEQFF.

This chain uses TRBV28 with TRBJ1-1; 7 bases fit TRBD1. Trimming cost V 5 bases and J 1 base; bases outside gene matches: 7. The CDR3 runs 15 residues. Per germline, CDR1 MDHEN and CDR2 SYDVKM. The DNA of the CDR3 is TGTGCCAGCAGTGGAGGGGGCGTTAGGAACACTGAAGCTTTCTTT. This codes for CASSGGGVRNTEAFF.

This chain links TRBV27 with TRBJ1-5, with TRBD1 matching 9 bases. Per germline, CDR1 MNHEY and CDR2 SMNVEV (reference sequence). V was clipped by 6 bases and J by 9 bases; unmatched bases: 6. There are 13 residues in the CDR3. The CDR3 is CASRTGGKGPQHF. For the CDR3, the DNA is TGTGCCAGCAGGACAGGGGGAAAAGGGCCCCAGCATTTT.

The chain is built from TRBV27 and TRBJ2-4; TRBD2 matches at 11 bases. From germline, CDR1 is MNHEY and CDR2 SMNVEV (reference sequence). The CDR3 extends over 15 amino acids. The V and J ends lost 6 bases and 10 bases, in that order; junction bases with no gene match: 11. This CDR3 is CASSPTSGAAKIQYF. CDR3 in DNA: TGTGCCAGCAGCCCGACTAGCGGGGCGGCAAAAATTCAGTACTTC.

J is TRBJ2-1 and V is TRBV11-1; 8 nucleotides line up with TRBD2. This CDR3 has 14 amino acids. CDR1 is SGHAT, CDR2 FQDESV, per germline (reference sequence). V dropped 7 bases and J dropped 4; count of bases not matched to a gene: 6. The CDR3 DNA reads TGTGCCAGCAAAGCGGGAGTAGCGTACAATGAGCAGTTCTTC. Its translation is CASKAGVAYNEQFF. Combining the CDR3 with reference TRBV11-1 and TRBJ2-1 gives the whole variable domain EAEVAQSPRYKITEKSQAVAFWCDPISGHATLYWYRQILGQGPELLVQFQDESVVDDSQLPKDRFSAERLKGVDSTLKIQPAELGDSAMYLCASKAGVAYNEQFFGPGTRLTVL.

The rearrangement joins TRBV7-6 to TRBJ2-5; no reliable D call. This CDR3 is built from 14 residues. V was clipped by 1 base and J by 4 bases, with 10 bases between them. Germline V gene lookup returns CDR1 SGHVS and CDR2 FNYEAQ. CDR3 sequence: CASSLVFDRETQYF. The CDR3 coding sequence is TGTGCCAGCAGCTTAGTTTTCGACCGAGAGACCCAGTACTTC.

The genes are TRBV7-8 and TRBJ1-4; D might be TRBD1 (6 bases). This CDR3 has 15 residues. The V gene lost 4 bases and the J gene lost 8 bases, with 17 bases spanning the gap. Germline V gene sequence: CDR1 SGHVS, CDR2 FQNEAQ. The CDR3 sequence: CASSWTQGLREKLFF. The CDR3 DNA reads TGTGCCAGCAGCTGGACACAGGGACTGCGAGAAAAACTGTTTTTT.

This chain links TRBV27 with TRBJ1-5; TRBD1 agrees at 8 bases. Per germline, CDR1 MNHEY and CDR2 SMNVEV (reference sequence). The J segment lost 1 base and the V segment lost 6 bases, leaving 8 bases of the junction unmatched. The CDR3 spans 16 residues. CDR3 nucleotide sequence: TGTGCCAGCAGCCTGACAGGGGCCCTGAGCAATCAGCCCCAGCATTTT. Amino acids: CASSLTGALSNQPQHF.

The V call is TRBV14, the J call TRBJ2-7; 12 bases align to TRBD2. Germline V gene data show CDR1 as SGHDN and CDR2 as FVKESK. V dropped 4 bases and J dropped 11; count of bases not matched to a gene: 15. The CDR3 has 16 amino acids. The CDR3 spells CASSPGGTSGLAVKYF. The CDR3 DNA sequence: TGTGCCAGCAGCCCAGGGGGGACTAGCGGGCTGGCGGTGAAGTACTTC.

The chain links TRBV6-6 to TRBJ1-6, with D maybe TRBD1 (5 bases). V lost 6 bases and J lost 7, with 16 bases in between. The germline gives CDR1 MNHNY, CDR2 SVGAGI (reference sequence). There are 15 residues in the CDR3. CDR3 in amino acids: CASSPRQGDNSPLHF. CDR3 in DNA: TGTGCCAGCAGCCCGCGGCAGGGAGACAATTCACCCCTCCACTTT.

CDR3 bases: TGTGCCAGTAGTCTCGTCAGCCACAATGAGCAGTTCTTC. Protein sequence: CASSLVSHNEQFF. The V and J genes are TRBV19 and TRBJ2-1; D not resolved. Germline assignment: CDR1 LNHDA and CDR2 SQIVND (reference sequence). CDR3 length: 13 amino acids. The V gene lost 5 bases and the J gene lost 5 bases, with 10 bases spanning the gap. The full variable domain, with the rest looked up from reference TRBV19 and TRBJ2-1, is DGGITQSPKYLFRKEGQNVTLSCEQNLNHDAMYWYRQDPGQGLRLIYYSQIVNDFQKGDIAEGYSVSREKKESFPLTVTSAQKNPTAFYLCASSLVSHNEQFFGPGTRLTVL.

V gene TRBV5-1 combines with J gene TRBJ2-1; no reliable D call. The germline CDR1 and CDR2 sequences are SGHRS and YFSETQ. V was cut by 4 bases and J by 1 base, with 15 bases left in between. The CDR3 sequence is 16 residues long. The CDR3 sequence is CASSLEGVPSYNEQFF. The CDR3 DNA follows: TGCGCCAGCAGCCTGGAAGGTGTTCCTTCCTACAATGAGCAGTTCTTC.